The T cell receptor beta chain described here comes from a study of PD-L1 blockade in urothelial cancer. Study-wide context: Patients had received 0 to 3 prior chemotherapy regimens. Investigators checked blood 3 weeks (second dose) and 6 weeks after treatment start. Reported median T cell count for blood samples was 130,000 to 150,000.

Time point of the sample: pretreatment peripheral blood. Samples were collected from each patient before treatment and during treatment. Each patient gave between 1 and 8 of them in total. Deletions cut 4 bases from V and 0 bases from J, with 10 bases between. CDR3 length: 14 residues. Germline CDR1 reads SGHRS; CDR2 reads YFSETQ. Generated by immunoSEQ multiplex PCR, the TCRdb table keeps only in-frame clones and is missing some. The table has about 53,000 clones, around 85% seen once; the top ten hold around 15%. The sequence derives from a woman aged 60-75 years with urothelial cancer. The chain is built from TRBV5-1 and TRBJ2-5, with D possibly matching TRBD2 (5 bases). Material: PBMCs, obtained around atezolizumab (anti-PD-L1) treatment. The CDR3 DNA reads TGCGCCAGCAGCCTCGGAGCGGACCAAGAGACCCAGTACTTC. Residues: CASSLGADQETQYF.